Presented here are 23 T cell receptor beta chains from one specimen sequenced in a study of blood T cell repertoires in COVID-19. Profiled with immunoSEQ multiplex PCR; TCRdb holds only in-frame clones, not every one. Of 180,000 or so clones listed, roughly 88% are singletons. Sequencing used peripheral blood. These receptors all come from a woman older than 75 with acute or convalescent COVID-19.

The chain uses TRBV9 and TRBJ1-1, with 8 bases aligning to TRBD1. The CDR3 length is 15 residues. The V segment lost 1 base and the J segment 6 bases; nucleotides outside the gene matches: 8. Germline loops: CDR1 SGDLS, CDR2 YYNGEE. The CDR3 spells CASSVKDREVSEAFF. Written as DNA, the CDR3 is TGTGCCAGCAGCGTAAAGGACAGGGAAGTTTCTGAAGCTTTCTTT.

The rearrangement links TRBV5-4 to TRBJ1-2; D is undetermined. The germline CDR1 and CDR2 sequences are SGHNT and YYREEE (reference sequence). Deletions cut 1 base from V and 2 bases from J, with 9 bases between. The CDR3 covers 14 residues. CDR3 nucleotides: TGTGCCAGCAGCTTGCCCGGTACCAACTATGGCTACACCTTC. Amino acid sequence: CASSLPGTNYGYTF.

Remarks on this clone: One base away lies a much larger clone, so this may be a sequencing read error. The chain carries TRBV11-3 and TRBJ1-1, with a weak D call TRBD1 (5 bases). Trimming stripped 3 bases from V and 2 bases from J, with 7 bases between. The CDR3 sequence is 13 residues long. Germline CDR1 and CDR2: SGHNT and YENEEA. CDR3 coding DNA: TGTGCCAGCAGCTTGACAGAAAACACTGAAGCTTTCTTT. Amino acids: CASSLTENTEAFF.

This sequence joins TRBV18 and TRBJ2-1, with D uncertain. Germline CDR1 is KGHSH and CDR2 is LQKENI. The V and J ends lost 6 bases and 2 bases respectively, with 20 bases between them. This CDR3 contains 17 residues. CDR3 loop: CASSPPESTNPYNEQFF. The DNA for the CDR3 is TGTGCCAGCTCGCCGCCGGAGTCAACGAATCCCTACAATGAGCAGTTCTTC.

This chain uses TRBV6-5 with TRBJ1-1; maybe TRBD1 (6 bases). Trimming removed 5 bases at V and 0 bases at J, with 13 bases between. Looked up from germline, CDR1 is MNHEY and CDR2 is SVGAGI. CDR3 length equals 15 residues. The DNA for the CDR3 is TGTGCCAGCAGTCGAACCGGACAGTTGAACACTGAAGCTTTCTTT. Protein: CASSRTGQLNTEAFF.

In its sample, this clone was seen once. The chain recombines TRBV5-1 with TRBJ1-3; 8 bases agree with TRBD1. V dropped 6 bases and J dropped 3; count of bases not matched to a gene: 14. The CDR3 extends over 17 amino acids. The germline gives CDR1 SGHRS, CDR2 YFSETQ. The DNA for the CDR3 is TGCGCCAGCACCGGACAGGGAGGCCCGGATTTTGGAAACACCATATATTTT. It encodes CASTGQGGPDFGNTIYF.

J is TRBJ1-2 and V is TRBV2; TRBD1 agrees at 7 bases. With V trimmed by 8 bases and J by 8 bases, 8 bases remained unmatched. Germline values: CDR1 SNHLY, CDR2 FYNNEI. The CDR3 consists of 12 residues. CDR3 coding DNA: TGTGCCAGCGGTACAGGGGCCGGGGGCTACACCTTC. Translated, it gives CASGTGAGGYTF.

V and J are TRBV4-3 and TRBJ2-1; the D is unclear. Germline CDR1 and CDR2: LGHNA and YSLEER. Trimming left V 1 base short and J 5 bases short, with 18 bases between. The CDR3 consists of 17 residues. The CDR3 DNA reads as TGCGCCAGCAGCCAAGTATCTTCGGGTGGCGGCCACAATGAGCAGTTCTTC. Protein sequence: CASSQVSSGGGHNEQFF.

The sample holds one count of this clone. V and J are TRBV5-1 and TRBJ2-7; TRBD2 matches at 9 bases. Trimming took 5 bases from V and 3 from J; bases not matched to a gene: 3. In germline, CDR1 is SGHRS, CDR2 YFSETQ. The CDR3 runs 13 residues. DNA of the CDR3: TGCGCCAGCAGGACTAGCGGCTACTACGAGCAGTACTTC. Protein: CASRTSGYYEQYF.

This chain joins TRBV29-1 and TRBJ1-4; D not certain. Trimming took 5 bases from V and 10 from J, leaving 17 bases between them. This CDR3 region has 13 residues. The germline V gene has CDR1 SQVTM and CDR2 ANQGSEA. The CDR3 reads CSVQPPELRKLFF. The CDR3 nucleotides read TGCAGCGTTCAACCACCGGAGTTAAGAAAACTGTTTTTT.

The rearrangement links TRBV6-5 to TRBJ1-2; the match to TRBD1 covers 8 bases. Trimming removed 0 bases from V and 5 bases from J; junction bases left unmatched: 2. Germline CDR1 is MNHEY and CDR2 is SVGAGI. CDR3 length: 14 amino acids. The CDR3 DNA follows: TGTGCCAGCAGTTACTCGACAGGGGAATATGGCTACACCTTC. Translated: CASSYSTGEYGYTF.

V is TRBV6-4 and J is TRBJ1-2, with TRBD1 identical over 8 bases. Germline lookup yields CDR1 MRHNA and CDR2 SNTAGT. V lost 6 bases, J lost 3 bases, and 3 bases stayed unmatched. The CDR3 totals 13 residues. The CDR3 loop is CASSNRGDYGYTF. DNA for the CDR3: TGTGCCAGCAGCAACAGGGGGGACTATGGCTACACCTTC.

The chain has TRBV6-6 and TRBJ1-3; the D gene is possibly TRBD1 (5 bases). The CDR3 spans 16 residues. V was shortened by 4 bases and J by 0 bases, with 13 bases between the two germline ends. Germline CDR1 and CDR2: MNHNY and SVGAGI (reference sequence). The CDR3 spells CASSSPDIASGNTIYF. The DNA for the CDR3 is TGTGCCAGCAGTTCCCCGGACATCGCCTCTGGAAACACCATATATTTT.

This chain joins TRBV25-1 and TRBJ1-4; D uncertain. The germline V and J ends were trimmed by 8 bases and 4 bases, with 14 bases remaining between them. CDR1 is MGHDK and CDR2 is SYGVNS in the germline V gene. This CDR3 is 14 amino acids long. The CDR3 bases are TGTGCCAGCCGCGACCGGGCGGGTAATGAAAAACTGTTTTTT. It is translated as CASRDRAGNEKLFF.

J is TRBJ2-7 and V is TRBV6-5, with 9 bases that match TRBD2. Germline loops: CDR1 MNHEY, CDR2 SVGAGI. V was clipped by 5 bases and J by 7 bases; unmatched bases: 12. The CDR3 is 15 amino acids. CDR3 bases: TGTGCCAGCAGTCTTACGGGCGGGGGGGCGAGGGAGCAGTACTTC. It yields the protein CASSLTGGGAREQYF.

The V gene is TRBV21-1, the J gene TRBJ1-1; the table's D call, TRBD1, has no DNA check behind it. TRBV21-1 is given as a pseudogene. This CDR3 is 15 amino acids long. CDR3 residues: CASSKRDTPNTEAFF. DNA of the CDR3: TGTGCCAGCAGCAAAAGGGACACCCCGAACACTGAAGCTTTCTTT.

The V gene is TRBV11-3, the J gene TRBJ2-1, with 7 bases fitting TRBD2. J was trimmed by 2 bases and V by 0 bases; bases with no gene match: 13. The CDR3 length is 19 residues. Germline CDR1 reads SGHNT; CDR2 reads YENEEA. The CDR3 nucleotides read TGTGCCAGCAGCTTAGATGCAGCGGCGGGAGATCTTACCTACAATGAGCAGTTCTTC. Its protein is CASSLDAAAGDLTYNEQFF.

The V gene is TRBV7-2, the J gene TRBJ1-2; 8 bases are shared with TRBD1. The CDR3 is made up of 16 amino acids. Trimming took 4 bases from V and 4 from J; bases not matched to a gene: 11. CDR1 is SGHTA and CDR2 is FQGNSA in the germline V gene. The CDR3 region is CASSYPDRALLYGYTF. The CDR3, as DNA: TGTGCCAGCAGCTACCCGGACAGGGCCCTTCTCTATGGCTACACCTTC.

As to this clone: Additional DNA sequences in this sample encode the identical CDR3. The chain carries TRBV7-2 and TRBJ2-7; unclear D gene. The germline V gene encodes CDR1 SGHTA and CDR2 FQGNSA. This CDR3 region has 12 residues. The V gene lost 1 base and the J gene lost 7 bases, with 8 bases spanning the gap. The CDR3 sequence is CASSLGPGEQYF. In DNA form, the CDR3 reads TGTGCCAGCAGCTTAGGACCCGGGGAGCAGTACTTC.

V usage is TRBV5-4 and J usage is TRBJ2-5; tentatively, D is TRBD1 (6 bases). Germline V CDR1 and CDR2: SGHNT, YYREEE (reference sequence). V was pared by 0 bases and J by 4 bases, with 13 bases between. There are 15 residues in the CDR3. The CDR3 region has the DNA TGTGCCAGCAGCTTGGAGGGGGATAAAAGAGAGACCCAGTACTTC. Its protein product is CASSLEGDKRETQYF. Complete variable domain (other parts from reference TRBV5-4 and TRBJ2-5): ETGVTQSPTHLIKTRGQQVTLRCSSQSGHNTVSWYQQALGQGPQFIFQYYREEENGRGNFPPRFSGLQFPNYSSELNVNALELDDSALYLCASSLEGDKRETQYFGPGTRLLVL.

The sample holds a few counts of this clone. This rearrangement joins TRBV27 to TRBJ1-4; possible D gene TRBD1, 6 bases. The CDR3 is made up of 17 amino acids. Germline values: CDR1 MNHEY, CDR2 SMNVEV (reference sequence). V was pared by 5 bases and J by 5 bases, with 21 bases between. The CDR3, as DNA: TGTGCCAGCAGTCTTAGTGGGGGCCTGGCCACCAATGAAAAACTGTTTTTT. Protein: CASSLSGGLATNEKLFF.

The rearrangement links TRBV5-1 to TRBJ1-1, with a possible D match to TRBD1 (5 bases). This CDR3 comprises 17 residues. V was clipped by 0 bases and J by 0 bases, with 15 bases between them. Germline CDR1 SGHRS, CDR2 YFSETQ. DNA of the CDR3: TGCGCCAGCAGCTTGGGTGTTGGGACTGCGATGAACACTGAAGCTTTCTTT. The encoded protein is CASSLGVGTAMNTEAFF.

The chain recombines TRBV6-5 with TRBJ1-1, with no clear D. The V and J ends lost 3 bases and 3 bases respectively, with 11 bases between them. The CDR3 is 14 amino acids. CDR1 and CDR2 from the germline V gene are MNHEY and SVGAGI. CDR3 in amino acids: CASSYIRGYTEAFF. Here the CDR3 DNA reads TGTGCCAGCAGTTATATCCGGGGATACACTGAAGCTTTCTTT.